Below, 15 T cell receptor beta chains from the same sample are listed, as sequenced in a study of blood T cell repertoires in COVID-19. Libraries were prepared by immunoSEQ multiplex PCR; TCRdb keeps only in-frame clonotypes and omits some of them. This table has about 310,000 clones, over 75% appearing once. The sequenced sample was peripheral blood. Receptors were obtained from a man aged 45-65 years with active or convalescent COVID-19.

To note about this clone: One end of the junction fails to match germline, which may point to a read error. CDR3 nucleotide sequence: TGTGCCAGCAGTTACTCCAGTTTGACGGGAGGACTTTTT. It is translated as CASSYSSLTGGLF. This sequence joins TRBV6-2 or TRBV6-3 and TRBJ1-1; D gene ambiguous. Per germline, CDR1 MNHEY and CDR2 SVGEGT. The CDR3 covers 13 residues.

CDR3 protein: CASRRDSSSYEQYF. The CDR3 DNA reads as TGTGCCAGCAGAAGGGACAGCAGCTCCTACGAGCAGTACTTC. V and J are TRBV2 and TRBJ2-7, with 7 bases fitting TRBD1. There are 14 residues in the CDR3. The germline V gene encodes CDR1 SNHLY and CDR2 FYNNEI. V was clipped by 6 bases and J by 0 bases; unmatched bases: 5.

This clone is a singleton in its sample. The J gene is TRBJ1-2, the V gene TRBV10-3, with D uncertain. This CDR3 spans 13 amino acids. The germline gives CDR1 ENHRY, CDR2 SYGVKD. Trimming removed 0 bases from V and 8 bases from J, with 10 bases in between. Here the CDR3 DNA reads TGTGCCATCAGTGAGTCAGGACTTGGGGGCTACACCTTC. This codes for CAISESGLGGYTF.

The rearrangement uses TRBV7-2 and TRBJ1-1; D gene unclear. The V end was cut by 2 bases, the J end by 7 bases, with 11 bases between. In germline, CDR1 is SGHTA, CDR2 FQGNSA. CDR3 length: 13 residues. CDR3 nucleotide sequence: TGTGCCAGCAGCTTAAGGCTTGGAGTTGAAGCTTTCTTT. Protein product: CASSLRLGVEAFF.

In the case of this clone: At the DNA level, this CDR3 is encoded by other sequences in the same sample as well. The chain has TRBV28 and TRBJ2-1; 11 bases are a match to TRBD2. The germline CDR1 and CDR2 sequences are MDHEN and SYDVKM. The CDR3 totals 15 residues. With V trimmed by 5 bases and J by 2 bases, 2 bases remained unmatched. The CDR3, as DNA: TGTGCCAGCAGTGTAGCGGGGGGGCCCTACAATGAGCAGTTCTTC. Its protein is CASSVAGGPYNEQFF.

The V and J genes are TRBV18 and TRBJ1-1, with D unclear. CDR3 length: 12 amino acids. V was pared by 2 bases and J by 8 bases, with 9 bases between. The germline gives CDR1 KGHSH, CDR2 LQKENI. The CDR3 DNA sequence: TGTGCCAGCTCACCAATACAGAACGAAGCTTTCTTT. It encodes CASSPIQNEAFF.

DNA of the CDR3: TGTGCCAGCAGTTTCGGGATCGCAGAGACCCAGTACTTC. Protein sequence: CASSFGIAETQYF. The chain couples TRBV12-3 or TRBV12-4 to TRBJ2-5; D is perhaps TRBD2 (5 bases). The CDR3 spans 13 residues. Trimming left V 3 bases short and J 4 bases short, with 9 bases between.

The chain couples TRBV2 to TRBJ2-2, with TRBD1 matching over 9 bases. Trimming took 6 bases from V and 4 from J; bases not matched to a gene: 3. This CDR3 is 14 amino acids long. CDR1 and CDR2 (germline): SNHLY, FYNNEI. The CDR3 nucleotides are TGTGCCAGCAGCCGGACAGGGGCCACCGGGGAGCTGTTTTTT. Protein: CASSRTGATGELFF.

The chain uses TRBV2 and TRBJ1-6; D gene ambiguous. The CDR3 runs to 17 residues. Trimming took 6 bases from V and 7 from J, leaving 22 bases between them. CDR1 SNHLY and CDR2 FYNNEI come from the germline V gene. The CDR3 bases are TGTGCCAGCAGATTTGGCAGAGCGAGCGAAGTAAATTCACCCCTCCACTTT. Translated: CASRFGRASEVNSPLHF. The full variable domain, with the rest looked up from reference TRBV2 and TRBJ1-6, is EPEVTQTPSHQVTQMGQEVILRCVPISNHLYFYWYRQILGQKVEFLVSFYNNEISEKSEIFDDQFSVERPDGSNFTLKIRSTKLEDSAMYFCASRFGRASEVNSPLHFGNGTRLTVT.

J is TRBJ2-2 and V is TRBV7-9, with 8 bases that match TRBD1. Unmatched junction bases numbered 9, after V lost 5 bases and J lost 4 bases. The CDR3 contains 16 residues. Looked up from germline, CDR1 is SEHNR and CDR2 is FQNEAQ (reference sequence). The CDR3 reads CASSPKGDRSTGELFF. CDR3 bases: TGTGCCAGCAGCCCCAAGGGGGACAGGAGCACCGGGGAGCTGTTTTTT.

This clone was detected once. V usage is TRBV19 and J usage is TRBJ2-3; TRBD2 might be the D (6 bases). In germline, CDR1 is LNHDA, CDR2 SQIVND (reference sequence). Trimming removed 4 bases from V and 7 bases from J, with 15 bases in between. The length of the CDR3 is 14 residues. DNA for the CDR3: TGTGCCAGTAGTAGGACTACCATCGGAAATACGCAGTATTTT. Protein: CASSRTTIGNTQYF.

The chain joins TRBV7-2 to TRBJ2-3; 7 bases are a match to TRBD2. V shed 4 bases, J shed 5 bases, and the junction held 6 bases outside the gene matches. This CDR3 has 14 residues. Germline V CDR1 and CDR2: SGHTA, FQGNSA. The CDR3: CASSSAGVKDTQYF. The CDR3 coding sequence is TGTGCCAGCAGCTCCGCGGGAGTCAAAGATACGCAGTATTTT.

The V and J genes are TRBV4-3 and TRBJ2-2, with 14 nucleotides matching TRBD2. Germline CDR1 reads LGHNA; CDR2 reads YSLEER. Trimming cost V 4 bases and J 7 bases; bases outside gene matches: 14. The CDR3 loop spans 19 amino acids. This CDR3 is CASSLLLGLAGGRVGELFF. The CDR3 DNA sequence: TGCGCCAGCAGCCTCTTGCTAGGACTAGCGGGGGGCAGGGTCGGGGAGCTGTTTTTT.

This clone has just one count. The chain uses TRBV10-3 and TRBJ1-4; 12 nucleotides match TRBD1. This CDR3 spans 18 amino acids. V trimming: 0 bases; J trimming: 2 bases; junction bases outside the gene matches: 4. Germline V lookup: CDR1 ENHRY, CDR2 SYGVKD. The CDR3 is CAISESGTGGTTNEKLFF. As DNA, the CDR3 is TGTGCCATCAGTGAGTCCGGGACAGGGGGCACGACTAATGAAAAACTGTTTTTT.

This clone was seen only a few times. V and J are TRBV6-2 or TRBV6-3 and TRBJ2-2, with 8 bases fitting TRBD2. CDR1 and CDR2 from the germline V gene are MNHEY and SVGEGT. The CDR3 has 15 amino acids. Trimming removed 6 bases from V and 0 bases from J; junction bases left unmatched: 3. The chain's CDR3 is CASSLLAANTGELFF. The CDR3 nucleotides are TGTGCCAGCAGCTTACTAGCGGCGAACACCGGGGAGCTGTTTTTT.